This T cell receptor (beta chain) was identified during a study of vaccination and CD4 T cells after COVID-19. Study information: Investigators drew the post-COVID samples a median around 98 days after diagnosis, with a range of 35 to 161.

Cultured CD4+ T cell DNA was sequenced using the Oncomine TCR Beta short-read assay. Genomic DNA was extracted from cultured CD4+ T cells. One entry per CDR3 protein, called by TCRdb with MiXCR from the PCR reads. The sample lists some 24,000 distinct CDR3 sequences; about 30% were seen once. The CDR3 runs to 16 residues. V shed 4 bases, J shed 6 bases, and the junction held 8 bases outside the gene matches. From germline, CDR1 is SGHTA and CDR2 FQGNSA. The time point here: late sampling 161 to 241 days after vaccination in a few convalescent patients. The treatment was: approximately 11-day PBMC culture with coronavirus spike peptide pools or control peptides (ViraFEST assay). Each well held more than 1.5 million PBMCs in IL-2 (roughly 10 IU/ml) medium with 10 ug/ml peptide pools. A remark on this clonotype: Its antigen is not known.

This clonotype was obtained from a human donor who had recovered from COVID-19. Sequencing was performed on CD4+ T cells from blood, cultured in vitro, taken about 7 months after SARS-CoV-2 vaccination. The chain is built from TRBV7-2 and TRBJ2-1, with 11 bases that match TRBD2. The CDR3 region has the DNA TGTGCCAGCAGCTCCCGACTAGCGGGATCGGTCAATGAGCAGTTCTTC. Amino acid sequence: CASSSRLAGSVNEQFF.